One and the same sample provided the 15 T cell receptor beta chains below, sequenced in a study of radiotherapy plus CTLA-4 blockade in lung cancer. Sequenced by immunoSEQ multiplex PCR; TCRdb stores in-frame clones only, minus some. The sample includes roughly 63,000 clones, around 74% of them seen just once. Sequenced material: peripheral blood, taken from a patient treated with radiotherapy plus ipilimumab. All receptors come from a human donor with non-small cell lung cancer whose response to radiotherapy plus ipilimumab could not be evaluated.

The chain links TRBV29-1 to TRBJ2-5; weak D call: TRBD1 (5 bases). Trimming took off 5 bases at V and 4 bases at J, with 8 bases between the two ends. Looked up from germline, CDR1 is SQVTM and CDR2 is ANQGSEA. This CDR3 is 11 amino acids long. CDR3 sequence reads: CSVSQGETQYF. CDR3 DNA: TGCAGCGTTTCGCAGGGAGAGACCCAGTACTTC.

This clone was recorded only once. The gene calls are TRBV11-3 and TRBJ2-7; 7 nucleotides agree with TRBD2. The ends lost 0 bases at V and 4 bases at J; junction bases unmatched: 12. CDR1 and CDR2 (germline): SGHNT, YENEEA. The CDR3 is 17 residues long. The CDR3 sequence is CASSLDLARGGIYEQYF. The CDR3 nucleotides read TGTGCCAGCAGCTTAGATCTGGCCCGCGGGGGTATTTACGAGCAGTACTTC.

The chain employs TRBV5-4 and TRBJ2-7, with 8 bases lining up with TRBD1. V shed 3 bases and J 7 bases; nucleotides not matched to a gene: 6. Germline assignment: CDR1 SGHNT and CDR2 YYREEE (reference sequence). CDR3 size: 13 residues. The CDR3 sequence is CASSSSGGREQYF. The CDR3 bases are TGTGCCAGCAGCTCGTCAGGGGGCCGGGAGCAGTACTTC.

This chain uses TRBV28 with TRBJ1-1; D ambiguous. V lost 3 bases and J lost 4, with 18 bases in between. CDR1 and CDR2 from the germline V gene are MDHEN and SYDVKM. The CDR3 sequence is 16 residues long. The DNA for the CDR3 is TGTGCCAGCAGTTTCTTCTTTCTCGTGGAGGGCACTGAAGCTTTCTTT. Its protein product is CASSFFFLVEGTEAFF.

The genes are TRBV10-3 and TRBJ1-2, with 8 nucleotides matching TRBD1. This CDR3 spans 15 amino acids. The junction had 5 bases not matched to a gene; V was cut back by 0 bases and J by 5 bases. Germline V gene sequence: CDR1 ENHRY, CDR2 SYGVKD. CDR3 nucleotides: TGTGCCATCAGTGAGTCCCAGGGGGCGTTTTATGGCTACACCTTC. Protein product: CAISESQGAFYGYTF.

This chain joins TRBV27 and TRBJ2-1, with TRBD2 identical over 13 bases. The length of the CDR3 is 19 residues. CDR1 MNHEY and CDR2 SMNVEV come from the germline V gene (reference sequence). J was trimmed by 6 bases and V by 6 bases; bases with no gene match: 17. CDR3 nucleotides: TGTGCCAGCAGGCGAGGGACTAGCGGGACTCTATCCGAGATCAATGAGCAGTTCTTC. Translation gives CASRRGTSGTLSEINEQFF.

The chain recombines TRBV18 with TRBJ2-7; the match to TRBD2 covers 8 bases. CDR3 length equals 18 residues. Germline CDR1 and CDR2: KGHSH and LQKENI. V lost 4 bases to trimming and J lost 0 bases; unmatched junction nucleotides: 14. CDR3 residues: CASSQPGLELPFSYEQYF. The CDR3 nucleotides read TGTGCCAGCTCACAACCGGGACTAGAGTTGCCTTTCTCCTACGAGCAGTACTTC.

This chain joins TRBV7-2 and TRBJ2-2; D unresolved. Looked up from germline, CDR1 is SGHTA and CDR2 is FQGNSA. The CDR3 is 12 amino acids. V lost 6 bases to trimming and J lost 7 bases, with 9 bases between them. The CDR3 sequence: CASSERHGELFF. The CDR3 DNA reads TGTGCCAGCAGTGAGAGACACGGGGAGCTGTTTTTT.

This clone is a singleton in its sample. The chain has TRBV7-2 and TRBJ1-1; no firm D call. V lost 1 base and J lost 2, with 11 bases in between. This CDR3 has 15 amino acids. Germline V gene data show CDR1 as SGHTA and CDR2 as FQGNSA. CDR3 in DNA: TGTGCCAGCAGCTTAGGCGCAGGCCAAAACACTGAAGCTTTCTTT. This codes for CASSLGAGQNTEAFF.

The V and J genes are TRBV7-9 and TRBJ1-5; D might be TRBD1 (5 bases). The V end lost 4 bases, the J end lost 5 bases, and 9 bases lay between the germline ends. The V gene's germline CDR1 is SEHNR and CDR2 FQNEAQ (reference sequence). The CDR3 covers 13 residues. The CDR3 protein is CASSYTGDQPQHF. In nucleotides, the CDR3 is TGTGCCAGCAGCTACACAGGTGATCAGCCCCAGCATTTT.

This clone was counted only a few times. The rearrangement links TRBV7-3 to TRBJ1-3; D ambiguous. V was cut by 6 bases and J by 3 bases, with 9 bases left in between. CDR3 length: 13 residues. CDR1 is SGHTA, CDR2 FQGTGA, per germline. CDR3 sequence (DNA): TGTGCCAGCAGTTTACAGCGTGGAAACACCATATATTTT. It encodes CASSLQRGNTIYF.

The chain uses TRBV9 and TRBJ1-1; D not resolved. Trimming cost V 0 bases and J 1 base, with 7 bases left between them. This CDR3 is built from 14 residues. The germline CDR1 and CDR2 sequences are SGDLS and YYNGEE. The CDR3 reads CASSVVARNTEAFF. The CDR3 DNA is TGTGCCAGCAGCGTAGTAGCCAGGAACACTGAAGCTTTCTTT. Using reference TRBV9 and TRBJ1-1 for the parts outside the CDR3, the full variable domain is DSGVTQTPKHLITATGQRVTLRCSPRSGDLSVYWYQQSLDQGLQFLIQYYNGEERAKGNILERFSAQQFPDLHSELNLSSLELGDSALYFCASSVVARNTEAFFGQGTRLTVV.

This clone occurred once. The chain's CDR3 is CASSVELAADYEQYF. The CDR3 region has the DNA TGTGCCAGCAGCGTAGAACTAGCGGCCGATTACGAGCAGTACTTC. The chain recombines TRBV9 with TRBJ2-7; the match to TRBD2 covers 8 bases. The CDR3 extends over 15 amino acids. The V gene end was trimmed by 0 bases and the J gene end by 4 bases; junction bases not matched to a gene: 6. Germline V gene sequence: CDR1 SGDLS, CDR2 YYNGEE.

Concerning this clone: A read error may produce the germline difference seen at one junction end. The V call is TRBV18, the J call TRBJ2-5; 7 bases are a match to TRBD2. Per germline, CDR1 KGHSH and CDR2 LQKENI. The CDR3 covers 13 residues. The CDR3 sequence is CANSTSAQETQYF. CDR3 nucleotide sequence: TGTGCCAACTCAACTAGCGCCCAAGAGACCCAGTACTTC.

The CDR3 nucleotides read TGTGCCATCAGCGAGGGAGTCACAGATACGCAGTATTTT. It codes for CAISEGVTDTQYF. The V call is TRBV10-3, the J call TRBJ2-3, with a tentative D call TRBD2 (5 bases). Germline V gene lookup returns CDR1 ENHRY and CDR2 SYGVKD. V was clipped by 6 bases and J by 2 bases, with 9 bases between them. The CDR3 runs 13 residues.